These 32 T cell receptor beta chains originate from one sample sequenced in a study of T-cell reconstitution after alpha-beta-depleted transplantation in children. Using unique molecular identifiers, the investigators prepared the TCRbeta library. TCRdb reprocessed the PCR reads with MiXCR, giving one entry per CDR3 protein. The table includes 550,000 to 600,000 distinct CDR3 sequences, more than 20% detected once. This specimen was PBMCs, mostly from graft donor cells, taken 360 days after TCRalphabeta/CD19-depleted stem cell transplant. These receptors were obtained from a boy younger than two who had a stem cell transplant for acute myeloid leukemia, so the T cells may come from the graft donor.

The table lists this clonotype with a few counts. The chain recombines TRBV29-1 with TRBJ1-2; D is unclear. V lost 6 bases and J lost 3, with 5 bases in between. CDR1 is SQVTM, CDR2 ANQGSEA, per germline. CDR3 length: 10 amino acids. The CDR3 here is CSVKDYGYTF. For the CDR3, the DNA is TGCAGCGTCAAGGACTATGGCTACACCTTC.

The chain combines TRBV6-1 with TRBJ1-1; no firm D call. CDR3 size: 13 residues. Trimming took 4 bases from V and 6 from J, leaving 12 bases between them. In germline, CDR1 is MNHNS, CDR2 SASEGT. The CDR3 protein is CASSGLGYAEAFF. Here the CDR3 DNA reads TGTGCCAGCAGTGGGCTAGGGTATGCTGAAGCTTTCTTT.

V is TRBV20-1 and J is TRBJ1-2; 9 bases line up with TRBD1. Germline values: CDR1 DFQATT, CDR2 SNEGSKA (reference sequence). The CDR3 has 17 residues. V gave up 5 bases and J gave up 3 bases; unmatched junction bases: 16. CDR3 amino acids: CSAETKPTGQGHYGYTF. CDR3 in DNA: TGCAGTGCTGAAACGAAACCTACGGGACAGGGACACTATGGCTACACCTTC.

This clonotype has a handful of counts. DNA for the CDR3: TGTGCCAGCGGAGAGCGGGGGGGCCGCTACGAGCAGTACGTC. Translating it yields CASGERGGRYEQYV. The chain couples TRBV6-1 to TRBJ2-7, with 10 bases aligning to TRBD2. CDR1 is MNHNS and CDR2 is SASEGT in the germline V gene. The CDR3 length is 14 residues. Germline trimming cut 8 bases from V and 3 bases from J; bases unmatched to any gene: 7.

The sample holds a few counts of this clonotype. V is TRBV6-1 and J is TRBJ1-5; 7 bases match TRBD1. V trimming: 6 bases; J trimming: 4 bases; junction bases outside the gene matches: 9. CDR1 is MNHNS, CDR2 SASEGT, per germline. The CDR3 is 15 amino acids. CDR3 residues: CASRPGTALNQPQHF. CDR3 sequence (DNA): TGTGCCAGCAGGCCCGGGACAGCCCTTAATCAGCCCCAGCATTTT.

V and J are TRBV10-3 and TRBJ2-1, with 8 bases fitting TRBD2. Germline CDR1 ENHRY, CDR2 SYGVKD. CDR3 size: 13 residues. V dropped 6 bases and J dropped 6; count of bases not matched to a gene: 4. The CDR3 DNA is TGTGCCATCAGGGAGCGGGGGATCAATGAGCAGTTCTTC. Translating it yields CAIRERGINEQFF.

This clonotype occurred a few times. The gene calls are TRBV12-3 or TRBV12-4 and TRBJ2-3, with D unresolved. V was trimmed by 4 bases and J by 8 bases, leaving 10 bases between them. The CDR3 spans 12 residues. The CDR3 DNA is TGTGCCAGCAGTTCACCCGGACCTACGCAGTATTTT. This sequence encodes CASSSPGPTQYF.

V and J are TRBV27 and TRBJ2-3; perhaps TRBD2 as D (5 bases). Looked up from germline, CDR1 is MNHEY and CDR2 is SMNVEV (reference sequence). This CDR3 contains 14 residues. V lost 6 bases to trimming and J lost 8 bases, with 18 bases between them. The chain's CDR3 is CASRLITDGGTQYF. In DNA, the CDR3 is TGTGCCAGCAGACTAATCACGGACGGAGGTACGCAGTATTTT.

This clonotype was counted ten times or more. This chain links TRBV20-1 with TRBJ1-1; D unresolved. In germline, CDR1 is DFQATT, CDR2 SNEGSKA (reference sequence). The CDR3 runs 13 residues. Trimming took off 0 bases at V and 11 bases at J, with 16 bases between the two ends. This CDR3 reads CSARDHPGVNAFF. The CDR3 DNA sequence: TGCAGTGCTAGAGATCATCCGGGAGTGAACGCTTTCTTT.

The V gene is TRBV9, the J gene TRBJ1-6, with TRBD1 matching 9 bases. CDR1 is SGDLS and CDR2 is YYNGEE in the germline V gene. The ends lost 4 bases at V and 9 bases at J; junction bases unmatched: 8. The CDR3 has 15 amino acids. The CDR3 region is CASSSSGTGSSPLHF. CDR3 DNA sequence: TGTGCCAGCAGCTCCTCCGGGACAGGGAGTTCACCCCTCCACTTT.

The genes are TRBV12-3 or TRBV12-4 and TRBJ2-5; maybe TRBD1 (5 bases). Trimming left V 6 bases short and J 1 base short, with 12 bases between. The CDR3 runs to 14 residues. The CDR3 DNA reads TGTGCCAGCAGCCTAATAGGGGCCCAAGAGACCCAGTACTTC. Its translation: CASSLIGAQETQYF.

This clonotype appeared a few times. The chain combines TRBV5-1 with TRBJ2-1, with TRBD2 as a possible D gene (6 bases). In germline, CDR1 is SGHRS, CDR2 YFSETQ. V dropped 0 bases and J dropped 5 bases, with 9 bases sitting between them. The CDR3 runs 14 residues. The CDR3 sequence is CASSLAGRNNEQFF. The CDR3 bases are TGCGCCAGCAGCTTGGCTGGGAGGAACAATGAGCAGTTCTTC.

This clonotype was observed many times. V gene TRBV7-2 combines with J gene TRBJ1-2, with D uncertain. Germline V gene sequence: CDR1 SGHTA, CDR2 FQGNSA. V was trimmed by 11 bases and J by 4 bases, leaving 14 bases between them. The CDR3 has 12 residues. The CDR3 is CARFDLGYGYTF. The CDR3 DNA reads as TGTGCCCGGTTCGACCTGGGCTATGGCTACACCTTC.

There are many counts of this clonotype. This sequence joins TRBV20-1 and TRBJ2-7; the match to TRBD1 covers 9 bases. The CDR3 is 15 amino acids. Germline CDR1 is DFQATT and CDR2 is SNEGSKA (reference sequence). Trimming at V came to 0 bases and at J to 3 bases, leaving 6 bases not matched to a gene. The CDR3 DNA reads as TGCAGTGCTAGAGAGTTGGGACAGGGAATCTACGAGCAGTACGTC. This codes for CSARELGQGIYEQYV.

The chain links TRBV5-1 to TRBJ2-1; the match to TRBD1 covers 7 bases. The CDR3 covers 15 residues. V lost 5 bases and J lost 4; bases outside the gene matches: 9. CDR1 SGHRS and CDR2 YFSETQ come from the germline V gene. CDR3 residues: CASRFRGTAYNEQFF. CDR3 DNA: TGCGCCAGCAGGTTTAGGGGGACAGCTTACAATGAGCAGTTCTTC.

This sequence joins TRBV6-6 and TRBJ1-1; D is unresolved. The CDR3 is made up of 13 amino acids. CDR1 MNHNY and CDR2 SVGAGI come from the germline V gene (reference sequence). Trimming pared 2 bases from V and 3 bases from J, leaving 7 bases between. The CDR3 sequence is CASSYAGHTEAFF. The DNA of the CDR3 is TGTGCCAGCAGTTACGCCGGGCACACTGAAGCTTTCTTT.

CDR3 nucleotide sequence: TGTGCCAGCAGAGAGTGGCAGAATTCACCCCTCCACTTT. Protein product: CASREWQNSPLHF. V usage is TRBV12-3 or TRBV12-4 and J usage is TRBJ1-6, with unresolved D. This CDR3 region has 13 residues. V shed 6 bases and J shed 7 bases, with 10 bases lying between them.

J is TRBJ1-1 and V is TRBV7-9, with D possibly TRBD1 on 5 matching bases. Trimming removed 1 base at V and 8 bases at J, with 11 bases between. The germline V gene has CDR1 SEHNR and CDR2 FQNEAQ (reference sequence). The CDR3 sequence is 13 residues long. The CDR3 nucleotides are TGTGCCAGCAGCTTAGTCACAGGTCTGGAAGCTTTCTTT. It is translated as CASSLVTGLEAFF.

Only a few counts were recorded for this clonotype. The chain links TRBV12-3 or TRBV12-4 to TRBJ2-1; D may be TRBD1 (5 bases). This CDR3 comprises 13 residues. V was clipped by 8 bases and J by 9 bases, with 17 bases between them. This chain's CDR3 is CASGDSLLFEQFF. Written as DNA, the CDR3 is TGTGCCAGCGGTGACAGCCTCCTCTTTGAGCAGTTCTTC.

In its sample, this clonotype was seen many times. The chain links TRBV5-1 to TRBJ1-4; 9 nucleotides align to TRBD1. CDR1 and CDR2 (germline): SGHRS, YFSETQ. The CDR3 has 15 residues. The V and J ends lost 0 bases and 8 bases, in that order; junction bases with no gene match: 5. The CDR3: CASSLGGQGGEKLFF. In nucleotides, the CDR3 is TGCGCCAGCAGCTTGGGGGGACAGGGAGGCGAAAAACTGTTTTTT.

The chain employs TRBV24-1 and TRBJ2-2; D may correspond to TRBD1 or TRBD2 (5 bases each). The CDR3 runs to 18 residues. V lost 3 bases and J lost 3, with 19 bases in between. Per germline, CDR1 KGHDR and CDR2 SFDVKD. DNA for the CDR3: TGTGCCACCAGTGATCCCCCAGGGAAGGACTCCTACACCGGGGAGCTGTTTTTT. Its translation: CATSDPPGKDSYTGELFF.

In this sample, this clonotype turned up many times. The V and J genes are TRBV29-1 and TRBJ2-5; D gene ambiguous. This CDR3 contains 14 residues. Germline CDR1 reads SQVTM; CDR2 reads ANQGSEA. Trimming left V 4 bases short and J 5 bases short, with 17 bases between. CDR3 region: CSVVPRLLRETQYF. The CDR3 nucleotides read TGCAGCGTTGTGCCCAGACTTCTTCGGGAGACCCAGTACTTC.

This chain links TRBV18 with TRBJ1-1; D call uncertain. Per germline, CDR1 KGHSH and CDR2 LQKENI. The CDR3 consists of 12 residues. Trimming left V 6 bases short and J 0 bases short, with 5 bases between. The CDR3 sequence: CASSAMNTEAFF. CDR3 bases: TGTGCCAGCTCCGCTATGAACACTGAAGCTTTCTTT.

This clonotype occurred many times. The chain combines TRBV5-1 with TRBJ1-1, with D possibly matching TRBD1 (5 bases). Germline values: CDR1 SGHRS, CDR2 YFSETQ. The CDR3 is made up of 11 amino acids. The ends were cut back, 7 bases at V and 7 bases at J, with 11 bases in the middle. The CDR3 protein is CASHSGGEAFF. The CDR3 coding sequence is TGCGCCAGCCATTCCGGGGGTGAAGCTTTCTTT. The whole variable domain, remainder taken from reference TRBV5-1 and TRBJ1-1, is KAGVTQTPRYLIKTRGQQVTLSCSPISGHRSVSWYQQTPGQGLQFLFEYFSETQRNKGNFPGRFSGRQFSNSRSEMNVSTLELGDSALYLCASHSGGEAFFGQGTRLTVV.

This clonotype was detected ten times or more. This chain uses TRBV29-1 with TRBJ2-5; D may match TRBD1 or TRBD2 (5 bases each). The CDR3 loop spans 12 amino acids. V dropped 6 bases and J dropped 1 base, with 9 bases sitting between them. The germline gives CDR1 SQVTM, CDR2 ANQGSEA. In DNA form, the CDR3 reads TGCAGCGTCGGGACCCCCCAAGAGACCCAGTACTTC. Residues: CSVGTPQETQYF.

The V and J genes are TRBV12-3 or TRBV12-4 and TRBJ1-1; D is ambiguous. Trimming removed 1 base at V and 1 base at J, with 10 bases between. The length of the CDR3 is 15 residues. CDR3 sequence reads: CASSLGSAANTEAFF. In DNA, the CDR3 is TGTGCCAGCAGTTTAGGGTCGGCCGCGAACACTGAAGCTTTCTTT.

This sequence joins TRBV29-1 and TRBJ1-4; D is unclear. CDR3 length equals 14 residues. V dropped 4 bases and J dropped 7 bases, with 16 bases sitting between them. The germline gives CDR1 SQVTM, CDR2 ANQGSEA. The CDR3 sequence: CSVVDGVWGEKLFF. The CDR3, as DNA: TGCAGCGTTGTGGACGGCGTTTGGGGTGAAAAACTGTTTTTT.

Ten or more counts support this clonotype. J is TRBJ2-3 and V is TRBV20-1; 8 positions match TRBD2. The CDR3 has 17 residues. The germline V gene encodes CDR1 DFQATT and CDR2 SNEGSKA (reference sequence). V gave up 5 bases and J gave up 2 bases; unmatched junction bases: 15. In DNA form, the CDR3 reads TGCAGTGCTGTATTACGTAGCGGGGCGATCCTCACAGATACGCAGTATTTT. Protein product: CSAVLRSGAILTDTQYF.

This clonotype was counted many times. The chain combines TRBV20-1 with TRBJ2-5; D is uncertain. The CDR3 runs 14 residues. Deletions cut 6 bases from V and 1 base from J, with 15 bases between. Germline V gene data show CDR1 as DFQATT and CDR2 as SNEGSKA (reference sequence). Here the CDR3 reads CSAIGPPPQETQYF. The CDR3 DNA is TGCAGTGCCATCGGACCGCCGCCCCAAGAGACCCAGTACTTC.

This clonotype has a handful of counts. V and J are TRBV20-1 and TRBJ2-3; 7 nucleotides line up with TRBD1. Germline V gives CDR1 DFQATT, CDR2 SNEGSKA (reference sequence). The ends lost 5 bases at V and 3 bases at J; junction bases unmatched: 11. The CDR3 consists of 15 residues. CDR3: CSASKGASVTDTQYF. The DNA of the CDR3 is TGCAGTGCTTCGAAGGGGGCCTCGGTTACAGATACGCAGTATTTT.

The V gene is TRBV15, the J gene TRBJ2-3; D uncertain. CDR1 and CDR2 from the germline V gene are LNHNV and YYDKDF (reference sequence). The V end lost 0 bases, the J end lost 2 bases, and 3 bases lay between the germline ends. CDR3 size: 13 residues. CDR3 sequence (DNA): TGTGCCACCAGCAGAGAATACACAGATACGCAGTATTTT. Protein: CATSREYTDTQYF.

The chain recombines TRBV19 with TRBJ2-2; TRBD1 is a possible D gene (5 bases). V was cut by 6 bases and J by 4 bases, with 12 bases left in between. The V gene's germline CDR1 is LNHDA and CDR2 SQIVND (reference sequence). The CDR3 is made up of 14 amino acids. The CDR3 DNA reads as TGTGCCAGTAGGTTCTCAGGGTCCACCGGGGAGCTGTTTTTT. This encodes CASRFSGSTGELFF. The full variable domain, its missing parts supplied by reference TRBV19 and TRBJ2-2, is DGGITQSPKYLFRKEGQNVTLSCEQNLNHDAMYWYRQDPGQGLRLIYYSQIVNDFQKGDIAEGYSVSREKKESFPLTVTSAQKNPTAFYLCASRFSGSTGELFFGEGSRLTVL.